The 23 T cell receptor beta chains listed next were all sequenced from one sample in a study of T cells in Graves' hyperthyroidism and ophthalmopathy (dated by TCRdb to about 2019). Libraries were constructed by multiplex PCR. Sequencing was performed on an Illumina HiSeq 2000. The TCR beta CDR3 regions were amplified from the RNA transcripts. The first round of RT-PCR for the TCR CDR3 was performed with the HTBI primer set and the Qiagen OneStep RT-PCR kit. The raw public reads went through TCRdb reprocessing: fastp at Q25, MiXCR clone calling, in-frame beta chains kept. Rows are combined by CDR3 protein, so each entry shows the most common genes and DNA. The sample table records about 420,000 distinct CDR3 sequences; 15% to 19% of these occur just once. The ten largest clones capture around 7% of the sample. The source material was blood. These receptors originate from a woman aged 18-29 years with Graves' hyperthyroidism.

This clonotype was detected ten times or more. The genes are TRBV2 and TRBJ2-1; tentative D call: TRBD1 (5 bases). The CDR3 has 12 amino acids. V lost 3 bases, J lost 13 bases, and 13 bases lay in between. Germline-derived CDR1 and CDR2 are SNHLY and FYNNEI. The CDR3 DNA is TGTGCCAGCAGTGATCTGTCGGACAATCAGTTCTTC. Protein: CASSDLSDNQFF.

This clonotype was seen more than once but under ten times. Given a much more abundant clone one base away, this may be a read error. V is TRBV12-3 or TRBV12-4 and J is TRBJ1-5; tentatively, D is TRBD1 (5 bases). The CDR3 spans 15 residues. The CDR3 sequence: CAGSVMGGEGQPQHF. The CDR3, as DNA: TGTGCCGGCAGTGTAATGGGGGGGGAAGGTCAGCCCCAGCATTTT.

CDR3 DNA: TGTGCCAGCAGTGAGCACCCTAGTCCGAGACCGGGGGGGGAGCTGTTTTTT. Its protein is CASSEHPSPRPGGELFF. The chain uses TRBV6-4 and TRBJ2-2; D might be TRBD2 (5 bases). The CDR3 runs 17 residues. Germline assignment: CDR1 MRHNA and CDR2 SNTAGT. V was pared by 3 bases and J by 8 bases, with 22 bases between.

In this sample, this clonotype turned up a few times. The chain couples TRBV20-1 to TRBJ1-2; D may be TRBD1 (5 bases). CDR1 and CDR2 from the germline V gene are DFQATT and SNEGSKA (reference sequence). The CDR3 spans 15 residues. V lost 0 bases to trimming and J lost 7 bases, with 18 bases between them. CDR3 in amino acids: CSARDLRRESAGYTF. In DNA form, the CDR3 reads TGCAGTGCTAGAGATTTACGCAGGGAGTCAGCTGGCTACACCTTC.

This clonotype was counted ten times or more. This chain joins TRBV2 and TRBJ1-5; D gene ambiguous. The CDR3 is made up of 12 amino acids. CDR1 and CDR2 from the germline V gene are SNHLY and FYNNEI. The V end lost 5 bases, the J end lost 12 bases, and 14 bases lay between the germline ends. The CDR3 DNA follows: TGTGCCAGCAGTAGGTGGAATAGTTACCAGCATTTT. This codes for CASSRWNSYQHF.

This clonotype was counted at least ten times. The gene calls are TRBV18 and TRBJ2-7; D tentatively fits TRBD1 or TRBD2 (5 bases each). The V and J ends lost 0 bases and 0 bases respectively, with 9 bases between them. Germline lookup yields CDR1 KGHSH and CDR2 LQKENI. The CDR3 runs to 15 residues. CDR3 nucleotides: TGTGCCAGCTCACCACCGGGGGTCCTCTCCTACGAGCAGTACTTC. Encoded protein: CASSPPGVLSYEQYF.

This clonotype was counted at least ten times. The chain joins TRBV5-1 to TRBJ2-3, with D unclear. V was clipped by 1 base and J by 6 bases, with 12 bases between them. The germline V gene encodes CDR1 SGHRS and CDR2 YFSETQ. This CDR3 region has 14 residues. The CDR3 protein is CASSLTWGKDTQYF. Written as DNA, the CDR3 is TGCGCCAGCAGCTTGACATGGGGAAAGGATACGCAGTATTTT.

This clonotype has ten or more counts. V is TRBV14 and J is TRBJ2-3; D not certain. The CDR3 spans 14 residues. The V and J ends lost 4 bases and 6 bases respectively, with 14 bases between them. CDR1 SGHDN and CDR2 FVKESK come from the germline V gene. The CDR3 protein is CASSPVLVIDTQYF. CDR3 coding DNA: TGTGCCAGCAGCCCCGTTTTGGTAATTGATACGCAGTATTTT.

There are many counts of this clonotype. DNA for the CDR3: TGTGCCAGCAGCTTGGACCCCGTGGGGCCGACCGAGCAGTACTTC. Translation: CASSLDPVGPTEQYF. The chain uses TRBV5-6 and TRBJ2-7; D possibly corresponds to TRBD1 (5 bases). The CDR3 length is 15 residues. Germline V gene data show CDR1 as SGHDT and CDR2 as YYEEEE. Trimming shortened V by 0 bases and J by 6 bases, and 16 bases separated the two germline ends.

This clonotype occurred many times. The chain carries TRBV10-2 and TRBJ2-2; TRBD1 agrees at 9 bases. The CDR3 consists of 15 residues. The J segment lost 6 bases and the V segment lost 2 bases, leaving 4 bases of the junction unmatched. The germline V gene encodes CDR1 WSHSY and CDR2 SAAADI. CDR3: CASSERDRVAGELFF. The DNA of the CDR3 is TGCGCCAGCAGTGAGAGGGACAGGGTTGCCGGGGAGCTGTTTTTT.

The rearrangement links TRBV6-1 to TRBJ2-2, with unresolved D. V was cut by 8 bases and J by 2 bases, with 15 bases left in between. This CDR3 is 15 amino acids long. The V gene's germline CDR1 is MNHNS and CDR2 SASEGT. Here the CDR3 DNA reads TGTGCCAGCTTTAGAACCATCCTAAACACCGGGGAGCTGTTTTTT. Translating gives CASFRTILNTGELFF.

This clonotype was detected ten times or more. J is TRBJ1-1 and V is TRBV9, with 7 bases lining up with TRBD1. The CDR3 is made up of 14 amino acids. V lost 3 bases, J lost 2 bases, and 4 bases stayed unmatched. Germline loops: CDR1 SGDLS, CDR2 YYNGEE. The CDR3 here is CASSAGQKNTEAFF. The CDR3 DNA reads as TGTGCCAGCAGCGCGGGACAGAAAAACACTGAAGCTTTCTTT.

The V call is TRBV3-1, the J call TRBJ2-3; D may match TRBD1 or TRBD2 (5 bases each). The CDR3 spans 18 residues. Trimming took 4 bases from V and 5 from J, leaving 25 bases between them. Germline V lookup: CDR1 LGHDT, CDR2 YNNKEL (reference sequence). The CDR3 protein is CASSPPPRAGASRDTQYF. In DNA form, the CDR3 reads TGTGCCAGCAGCCCACCCCCCAGAGCCGGGGCTAGTAGAGATACGCAGTATTTT.

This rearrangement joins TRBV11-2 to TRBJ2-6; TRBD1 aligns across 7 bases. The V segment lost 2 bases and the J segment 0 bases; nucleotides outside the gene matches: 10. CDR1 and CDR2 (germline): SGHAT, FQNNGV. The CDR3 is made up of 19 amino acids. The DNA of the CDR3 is TGTGCCAGCAGCTTAAGGTACCGGGACAGATCCTCTGGGGCCAACGTCCTGACTTTC. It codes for CASSLRYRDRSSGANVLTF.

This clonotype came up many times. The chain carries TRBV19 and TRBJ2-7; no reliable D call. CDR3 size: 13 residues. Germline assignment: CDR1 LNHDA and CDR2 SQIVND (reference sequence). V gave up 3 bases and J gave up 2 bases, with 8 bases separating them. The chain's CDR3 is CASSMARTYEQYF. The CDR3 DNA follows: TGTGCCAGTAGTATGGCTAGAACCTACGAGCAGTACTTC. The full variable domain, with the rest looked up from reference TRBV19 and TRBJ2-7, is DGGITQSPKYLFRKEGQNVTLSCEQNLNHDAMYWYRQDPGQGLRLIYYSQIVNDFQKGDIAEGYSVSREKKESFPLTVTSAQKNPTAFYLCASSMARTYEQYFGPGTRLTVT.

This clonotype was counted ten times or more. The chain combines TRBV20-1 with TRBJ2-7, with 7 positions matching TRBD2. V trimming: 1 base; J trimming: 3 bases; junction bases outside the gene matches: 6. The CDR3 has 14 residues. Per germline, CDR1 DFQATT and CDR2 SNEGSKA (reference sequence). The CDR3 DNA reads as TGCAGTGCTAGAGTCGGCAGGGAGGGCTACGAGCAGTACTTC. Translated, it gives CSARVGREGYEQYF.

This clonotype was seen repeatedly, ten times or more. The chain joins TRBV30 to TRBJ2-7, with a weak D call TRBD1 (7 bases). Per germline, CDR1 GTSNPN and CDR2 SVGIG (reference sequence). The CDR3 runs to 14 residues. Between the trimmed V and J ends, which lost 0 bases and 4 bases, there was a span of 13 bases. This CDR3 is CAWSVSQGGYEQYF. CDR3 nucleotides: TGTGCCTGGAGTGTAAGTCAGGGGGGATACGAGCAGTACTTC.

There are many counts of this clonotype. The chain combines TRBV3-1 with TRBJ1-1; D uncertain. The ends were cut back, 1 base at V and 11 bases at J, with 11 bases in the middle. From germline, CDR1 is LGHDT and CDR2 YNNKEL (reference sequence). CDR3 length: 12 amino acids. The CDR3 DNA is TGTGCCAGCAGCCAAGGAGAGAAGACGGCTTTCTTT. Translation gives CASSQGEKTAFF.

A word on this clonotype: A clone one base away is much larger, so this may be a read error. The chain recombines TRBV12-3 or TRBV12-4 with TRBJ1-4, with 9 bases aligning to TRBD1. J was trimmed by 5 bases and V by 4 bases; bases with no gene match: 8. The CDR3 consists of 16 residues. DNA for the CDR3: TGTGCCAGCAGTTCCCACCGACAGGGGGGAAATGAAAAACTGTTTTTT. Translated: CASSSHRQGGNEKLFF.

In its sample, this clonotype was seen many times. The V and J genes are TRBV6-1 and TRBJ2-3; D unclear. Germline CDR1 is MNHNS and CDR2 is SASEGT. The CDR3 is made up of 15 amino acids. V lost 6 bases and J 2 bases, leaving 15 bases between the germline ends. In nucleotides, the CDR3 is TGTGCCAGCAGGAAGAACCCGGATCACACAGATACGCAGTATTTT. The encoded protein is CASRKNPDHTDTQYF.

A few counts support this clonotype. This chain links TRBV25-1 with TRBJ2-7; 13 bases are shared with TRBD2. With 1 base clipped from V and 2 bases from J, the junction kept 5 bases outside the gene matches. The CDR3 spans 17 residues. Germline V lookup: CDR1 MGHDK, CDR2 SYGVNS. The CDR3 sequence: CASSESTSGGDPYEQYF. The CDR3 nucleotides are TGTGCCAGCAGTGAATCCACTAGCGGGGGGGATCCCTACGAGCAGTACTTC.

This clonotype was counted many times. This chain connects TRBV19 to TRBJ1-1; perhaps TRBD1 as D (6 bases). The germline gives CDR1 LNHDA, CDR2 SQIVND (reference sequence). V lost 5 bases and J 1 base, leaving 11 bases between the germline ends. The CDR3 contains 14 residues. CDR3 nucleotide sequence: TGTGCCAGTAGTCCGCTAGGGGGGAACACTGAAGCTTTCTTT. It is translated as CASSPLGGNTEAFF. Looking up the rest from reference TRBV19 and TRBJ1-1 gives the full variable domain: DGGITQSPKYLFRKEGQNVTLSCEQNLNHDAMYWYRQDPGQGLRLIYYSQIVNDFQKGDIAEGYSVSREKKESFPLTVTSAQKNPTAFYLCASSPLGGNTEAFFGQGTRLTVV.

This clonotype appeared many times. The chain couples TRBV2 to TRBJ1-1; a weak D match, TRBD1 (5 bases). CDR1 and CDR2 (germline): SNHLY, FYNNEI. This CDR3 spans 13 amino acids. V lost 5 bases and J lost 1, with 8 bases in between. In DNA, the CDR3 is TGTGCCAGCAGTCGACAGTCGAACACTGAAGCTTTCTTT. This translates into CASSRQSNTEAFF.